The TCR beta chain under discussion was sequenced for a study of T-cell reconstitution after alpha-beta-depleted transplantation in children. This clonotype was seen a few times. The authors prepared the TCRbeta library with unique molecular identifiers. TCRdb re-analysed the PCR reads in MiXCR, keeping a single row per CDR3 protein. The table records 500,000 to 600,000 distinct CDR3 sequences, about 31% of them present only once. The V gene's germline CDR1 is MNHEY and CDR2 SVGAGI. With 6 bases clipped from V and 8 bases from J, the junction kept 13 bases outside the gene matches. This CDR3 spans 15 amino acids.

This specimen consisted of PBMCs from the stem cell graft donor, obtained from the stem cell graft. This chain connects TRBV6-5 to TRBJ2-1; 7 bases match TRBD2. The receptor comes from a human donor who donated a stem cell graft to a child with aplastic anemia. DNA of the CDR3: TGTGCCAGCAGGTTAGCGGGTAGCCCGGTGGATGAGCAGTTCTTC. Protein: CASRLAGSPVDEQFF.